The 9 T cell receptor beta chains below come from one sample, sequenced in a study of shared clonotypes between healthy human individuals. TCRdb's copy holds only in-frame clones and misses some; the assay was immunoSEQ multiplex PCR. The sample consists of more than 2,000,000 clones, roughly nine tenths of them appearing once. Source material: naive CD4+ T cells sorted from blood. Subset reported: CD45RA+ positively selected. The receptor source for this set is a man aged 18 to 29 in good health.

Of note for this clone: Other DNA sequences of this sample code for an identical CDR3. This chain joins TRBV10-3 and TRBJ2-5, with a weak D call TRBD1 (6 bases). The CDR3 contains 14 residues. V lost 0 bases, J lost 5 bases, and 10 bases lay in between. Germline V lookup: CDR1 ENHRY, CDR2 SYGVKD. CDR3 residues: CAISESGGLETQYF. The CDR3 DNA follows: TGTGCCATCAGTGAGTCAGGGGGATTGGAGACCCAGTACTTC.

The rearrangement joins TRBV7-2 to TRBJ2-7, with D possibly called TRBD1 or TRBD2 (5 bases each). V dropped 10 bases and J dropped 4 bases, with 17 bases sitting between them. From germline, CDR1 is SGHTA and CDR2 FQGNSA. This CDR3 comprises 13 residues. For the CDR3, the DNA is TGTGCCACCTCTCCCGGGACCCTTTACGAGCAGTACTTC. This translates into CATSPGTLYEQYF.

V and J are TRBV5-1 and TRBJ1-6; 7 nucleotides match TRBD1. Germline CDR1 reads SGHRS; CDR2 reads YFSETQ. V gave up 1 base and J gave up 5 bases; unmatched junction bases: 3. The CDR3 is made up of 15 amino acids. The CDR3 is CASSLRGPNNSPLHF. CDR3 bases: TGCGCCAGCAGCTTGAGGGGGCCTAATAATTCACCCCTCCACTTT.

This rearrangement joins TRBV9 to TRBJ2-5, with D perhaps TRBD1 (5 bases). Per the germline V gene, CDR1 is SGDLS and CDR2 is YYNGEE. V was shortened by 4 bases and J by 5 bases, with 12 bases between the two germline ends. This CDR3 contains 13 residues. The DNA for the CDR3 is TGTGCCAGCAGCATCAACCCAGGGGAGACCCAGTACTTC. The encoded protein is CASSINPGETQYF.

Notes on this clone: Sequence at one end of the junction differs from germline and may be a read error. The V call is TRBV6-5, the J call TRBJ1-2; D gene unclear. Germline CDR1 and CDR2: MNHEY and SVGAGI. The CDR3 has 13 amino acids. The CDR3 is CASSYSIQESRFF. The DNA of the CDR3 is TGTGCCAGCAGTTACTCGATCCAAGAGTCCCGTTTCTTC.

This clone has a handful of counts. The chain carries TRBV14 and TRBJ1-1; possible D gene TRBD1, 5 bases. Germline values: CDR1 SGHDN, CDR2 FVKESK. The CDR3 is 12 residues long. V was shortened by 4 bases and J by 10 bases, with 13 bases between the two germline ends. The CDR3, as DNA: TGTGCCAGCAGCCCGGGACCGGGTCGAGCTTTCTTT. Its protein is CASSPGPGRAFF. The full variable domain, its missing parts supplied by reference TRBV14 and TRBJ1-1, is EAGVTQFPSHSVIEKGQTVTLRCDPISGHDNLYWYRRVMGKEIKFLLHFVKESKQDESGMPNNRFLAERTGGTYSTLKVQPAELEDSGVYFCASSPGPGRAFFGQGTRLTVV.

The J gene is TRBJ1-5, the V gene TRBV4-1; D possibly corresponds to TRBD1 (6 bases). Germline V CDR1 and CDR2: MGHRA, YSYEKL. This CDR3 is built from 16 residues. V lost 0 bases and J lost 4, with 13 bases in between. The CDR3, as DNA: TGCGCCAGCAGCCAAGATATAGAAGGGGGAAATCAGCCCCAGCATTTT. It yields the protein CASSQDIEGGNQPQHF.

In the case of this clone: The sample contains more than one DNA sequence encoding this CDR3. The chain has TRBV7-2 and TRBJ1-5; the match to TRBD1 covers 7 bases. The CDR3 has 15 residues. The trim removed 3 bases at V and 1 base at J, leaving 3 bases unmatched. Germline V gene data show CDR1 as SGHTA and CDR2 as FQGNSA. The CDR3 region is CASSLAGGSNQPQHF. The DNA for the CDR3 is TGTGCCAGCAGCTTGGCAGGGGGAAGCAATCAGCCCCAGCATTTT.

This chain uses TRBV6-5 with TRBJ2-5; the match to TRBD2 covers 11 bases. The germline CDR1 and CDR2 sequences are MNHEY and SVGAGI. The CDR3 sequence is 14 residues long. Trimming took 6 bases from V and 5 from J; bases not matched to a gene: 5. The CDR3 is CASRQTSGKETQYF. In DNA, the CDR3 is TGTGCCAGCAGGCAGACTAGCGGGAAGGAGACCCAGTACTTC.